This T cell receptor (beta chain) emerged from a study of T cell responses to AZD1222 COVID-19 vaccine. Trimming cost V 5 bases and J 5 bases, with 13 bases left between them. Germline assignment: CDR1 LNHNV and CDR2 YYDKDF (reference sequence). The CDR3 has 14 amino acids. Libraries were prepared by immunoSEQ multiplex PCR; TCRdb keeps only in-frame clonotypes and omits some of them. The profile covers 130,000 or so clones, with more than 80% appearing a single time and 0.7% to 1% taken by the ten largest. General study findings and limits: The reported proportion of spike-specific TCRs targeting unmutated variant regions was nearly half. Without day 14 samples, only post-peak T cell repertoires were studied. AZD1222 recipients seropositive at baseline numbered only six.

A word on this clone: Its antigen remains unknown.

This chain connects TRBV15 to TRBJ2-1, with D possibly matching TRBD2 (5 bases). The sample in question was peripheral blood, obtained on day 0 of MenACWY control vaccination. This TCR was sampled from an adult in good health. CDR3 in amino acids: CATSPHGDNNEQFF. Written as DNA, the CDR3 is TGTGCCACCAGCCCACACGGGGATAACAATGAGCAGTTCTTC.